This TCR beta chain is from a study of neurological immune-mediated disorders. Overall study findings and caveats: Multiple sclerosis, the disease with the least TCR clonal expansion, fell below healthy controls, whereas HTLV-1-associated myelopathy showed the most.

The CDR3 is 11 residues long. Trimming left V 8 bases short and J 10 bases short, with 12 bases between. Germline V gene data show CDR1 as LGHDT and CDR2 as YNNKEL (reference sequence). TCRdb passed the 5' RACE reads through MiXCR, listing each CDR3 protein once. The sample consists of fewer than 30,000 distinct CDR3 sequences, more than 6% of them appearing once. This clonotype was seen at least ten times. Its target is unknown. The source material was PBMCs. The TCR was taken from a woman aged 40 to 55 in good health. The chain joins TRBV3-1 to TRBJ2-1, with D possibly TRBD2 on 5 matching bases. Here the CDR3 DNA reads TGTGCCAGCGGCGACGGGGTCGAGCAGTTCTTC. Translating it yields CASGDGVEQFF.